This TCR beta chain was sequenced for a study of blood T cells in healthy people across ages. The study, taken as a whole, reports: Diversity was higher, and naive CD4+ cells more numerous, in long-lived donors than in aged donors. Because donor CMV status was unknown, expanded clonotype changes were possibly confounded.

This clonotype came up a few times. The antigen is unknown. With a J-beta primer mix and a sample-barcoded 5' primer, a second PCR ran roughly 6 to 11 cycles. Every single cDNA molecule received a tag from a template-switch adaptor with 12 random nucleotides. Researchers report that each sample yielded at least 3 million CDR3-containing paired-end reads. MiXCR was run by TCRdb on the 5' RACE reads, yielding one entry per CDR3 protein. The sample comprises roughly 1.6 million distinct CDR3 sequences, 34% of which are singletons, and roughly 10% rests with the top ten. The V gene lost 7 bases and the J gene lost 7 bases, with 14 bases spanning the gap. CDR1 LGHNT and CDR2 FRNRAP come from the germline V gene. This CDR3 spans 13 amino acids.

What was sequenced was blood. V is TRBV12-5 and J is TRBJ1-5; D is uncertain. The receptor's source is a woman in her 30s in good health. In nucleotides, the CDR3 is TGTGCTAGTGCCTCTGACTTGGGCCAGCCCCAGCATTTT. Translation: CASASDLGQPQHF.